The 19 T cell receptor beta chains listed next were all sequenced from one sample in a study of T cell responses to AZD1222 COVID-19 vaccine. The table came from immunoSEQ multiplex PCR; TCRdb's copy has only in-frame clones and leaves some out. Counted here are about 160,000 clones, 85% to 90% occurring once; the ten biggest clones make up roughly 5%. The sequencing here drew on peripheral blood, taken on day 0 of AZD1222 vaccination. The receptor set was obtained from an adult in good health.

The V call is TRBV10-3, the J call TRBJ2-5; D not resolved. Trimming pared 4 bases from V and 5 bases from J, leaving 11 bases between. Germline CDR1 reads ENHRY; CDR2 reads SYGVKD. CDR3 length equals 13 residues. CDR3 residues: CAISAQVEETQYF. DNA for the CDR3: TGTGCCATCAGTGCTCAGGTTGAGGAGACCCAGTACTTC.

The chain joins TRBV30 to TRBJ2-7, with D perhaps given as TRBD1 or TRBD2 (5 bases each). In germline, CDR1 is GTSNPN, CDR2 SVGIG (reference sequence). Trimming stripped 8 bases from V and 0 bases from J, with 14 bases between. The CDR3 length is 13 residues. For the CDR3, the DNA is TGTGCCAGACGGGACCCAGGCTCCTACGAGCAGTACTTC. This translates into CARRDPGSYEQYF.

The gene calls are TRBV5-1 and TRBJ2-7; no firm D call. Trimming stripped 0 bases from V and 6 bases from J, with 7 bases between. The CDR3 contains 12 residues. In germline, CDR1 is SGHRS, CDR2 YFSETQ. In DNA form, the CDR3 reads TGCGCCAGCAGCTTGGCCTGGGGCGAGCAGTACTTC. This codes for CASSLAWGEQYF. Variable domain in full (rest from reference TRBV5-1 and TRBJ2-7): KAGVTQTPRYLIKTRGQQVTLSCSPISGHRSVSWYQQTPGQGLQFLFEYFSETQRNKGNFPGRFSGRQFSNSRSEMNVSTLELGDSALYLCASSLAWGEQYFGPGTRLTVT.

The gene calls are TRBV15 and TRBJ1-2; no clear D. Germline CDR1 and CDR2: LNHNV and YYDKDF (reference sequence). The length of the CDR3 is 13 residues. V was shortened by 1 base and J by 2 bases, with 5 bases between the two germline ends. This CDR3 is CATSRGSNYGYTF. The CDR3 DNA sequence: TGTGCCACCAGCAGAGGTTCAAACTATGGCTACACCTTC. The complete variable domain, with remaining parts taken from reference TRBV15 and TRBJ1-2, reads DAMVIQNPRYQVTQFGKPVTLSCSQTLNHNVMYWYQQKSSQAPKLLFHYYDKDFNNEADTPDNFQSRRPNTSFCFLDIRSPGLGDTAMYLCATSRGSNYGYTFGSGTRLTVV.

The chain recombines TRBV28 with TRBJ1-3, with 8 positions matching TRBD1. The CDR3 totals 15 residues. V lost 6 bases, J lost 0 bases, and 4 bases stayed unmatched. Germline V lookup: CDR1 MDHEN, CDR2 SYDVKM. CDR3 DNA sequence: TGTGCCAGCAGCCAGGGACAGGACTCTGGAAACACCATATATTTT. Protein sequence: CASSQGQDSGNTIYF.

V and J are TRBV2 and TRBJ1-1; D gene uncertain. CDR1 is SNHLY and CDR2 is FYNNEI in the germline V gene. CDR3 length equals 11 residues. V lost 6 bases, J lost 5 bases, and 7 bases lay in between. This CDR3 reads CASRYETEAFF. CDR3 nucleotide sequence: TGTGCCAGCAGGTATGAAACTGAAGCTTTCTTT.

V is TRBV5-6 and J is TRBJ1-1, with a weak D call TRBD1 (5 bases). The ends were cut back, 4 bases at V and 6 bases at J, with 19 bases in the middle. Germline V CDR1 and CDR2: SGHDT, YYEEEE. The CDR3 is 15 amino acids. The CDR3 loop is CASSPTKSGTSEAFF. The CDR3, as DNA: TGTGCCAGCAGCCCTACCAAATCAGGGACCTCTGAAGCTTTCTTT.

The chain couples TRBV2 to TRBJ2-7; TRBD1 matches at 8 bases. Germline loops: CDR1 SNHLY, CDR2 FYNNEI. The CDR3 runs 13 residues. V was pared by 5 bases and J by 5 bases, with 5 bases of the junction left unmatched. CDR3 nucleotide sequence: TGTGCCAGCAGTTCGGGACAGGTTAACGAGCAGTACTTC. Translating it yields CASSSGQVNEQYF.

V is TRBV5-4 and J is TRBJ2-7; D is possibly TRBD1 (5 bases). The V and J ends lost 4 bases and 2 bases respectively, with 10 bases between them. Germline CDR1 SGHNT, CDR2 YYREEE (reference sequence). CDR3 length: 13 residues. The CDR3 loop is CASSPRQTYEQYF. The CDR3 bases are TGTGCCAGCAGCCCAAGACAGACCTACGAGCAGTACTTC.

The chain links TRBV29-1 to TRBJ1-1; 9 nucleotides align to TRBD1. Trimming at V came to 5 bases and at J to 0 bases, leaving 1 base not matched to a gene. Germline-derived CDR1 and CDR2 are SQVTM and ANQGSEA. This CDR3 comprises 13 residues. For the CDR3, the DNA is TGCAGCGTTAGGGACAGGGTGAACACTGAAGCTTTCTTT. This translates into CSVRDRVNTEAFF.

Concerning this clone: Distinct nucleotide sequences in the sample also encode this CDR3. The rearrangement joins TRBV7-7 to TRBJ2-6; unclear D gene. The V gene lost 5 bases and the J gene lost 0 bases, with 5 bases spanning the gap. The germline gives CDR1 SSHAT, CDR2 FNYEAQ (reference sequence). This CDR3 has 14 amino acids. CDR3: CASSPSSGANVLTF. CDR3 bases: TGTGCCAGCAGCCCCTCCTCTGGGGCCAACGTCCTGACTTTC. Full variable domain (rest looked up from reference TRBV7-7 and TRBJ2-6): GAGVSQSPRYKVTKRGQDVTLRCDPISSHATLYWYQQALGQGPEFLTYFNYEAQPDKSGLPSDRFSAERPEGSISTLTIQRTEQRDSAMYRCASSPSSGANVLTFGAGSRLTVL.

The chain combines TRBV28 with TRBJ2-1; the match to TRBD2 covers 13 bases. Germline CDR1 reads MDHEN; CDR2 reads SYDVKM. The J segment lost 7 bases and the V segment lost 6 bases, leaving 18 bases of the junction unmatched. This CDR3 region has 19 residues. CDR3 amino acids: CASSPTSGRAMGYGNEQFF. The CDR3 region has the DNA TGTGCCAGCAGCCCTACTAGCGGGAGGGCCATGGGGTATGGGAATGAGCAGTTCTTC.

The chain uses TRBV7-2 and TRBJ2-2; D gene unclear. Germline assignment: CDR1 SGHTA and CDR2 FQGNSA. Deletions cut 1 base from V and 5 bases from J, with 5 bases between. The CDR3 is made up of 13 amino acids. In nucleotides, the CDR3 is TGTGCCAGCAGCTTAGATGTGACCGGGGAGCTGTTTTTT. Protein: CASSLDVTGELFF.

The CDR3 DNA reads as TGTGCCAGTAGTGCGACTAGCGGGAGTGGATATACGCAGTATTTT. Translated, it gives CASSATSGSGYTQYF. The rearrangement joins TRBV19 to TRBJ2-3; the match to TRBD2 covers 12 bases. The J segment lost 7 bases and the V segment lost 5 bases, leaving 7 bases of the junction unmatched. The CDR3 consists of 15 residues. Germline assignment: CDR1 LNHDA and CDR2 SQIVND (reference sequence).

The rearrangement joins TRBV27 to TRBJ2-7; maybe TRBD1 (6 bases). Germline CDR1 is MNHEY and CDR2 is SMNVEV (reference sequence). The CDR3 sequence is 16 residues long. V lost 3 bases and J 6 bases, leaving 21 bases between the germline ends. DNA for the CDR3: TGTGCCAGCAGTTTTTTGGATCAGGGGCCACTGGGCGAGCAGTACTTC. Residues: CASSFLDQGPLGEQYF.

The CDR3 DNA sequence: TGTGCCAGCAGCCCGACAGGGGGACTGAGTCTCTATGGCTACACCTTC. Its protein product is CASSPTGGLSLYGYTF. This chain connects TRBV7-2 to TRBJ1-2, with 9 bases aligning to TRBD1. CDR3 length: 16 residues. J gave up 4 bases and V 5 bases, and 11 bases lay outside the gene matches. The germline V gene encodes CDR1 SGHTA and CDR2 FQGNSA.

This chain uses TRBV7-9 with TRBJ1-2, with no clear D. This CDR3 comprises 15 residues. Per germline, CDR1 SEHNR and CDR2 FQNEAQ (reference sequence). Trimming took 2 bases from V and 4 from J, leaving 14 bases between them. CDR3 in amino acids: CASSLLPRQSYGYTF. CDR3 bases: TGTGCCAGCAGCTTACTTCCTAGGCAGAGCTATGGCTACACCTTC.

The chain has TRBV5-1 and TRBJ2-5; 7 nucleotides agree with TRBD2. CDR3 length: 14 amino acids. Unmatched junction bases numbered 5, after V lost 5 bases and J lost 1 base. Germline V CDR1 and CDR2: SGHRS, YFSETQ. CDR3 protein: CASRKASGQETQYF. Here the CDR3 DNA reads TGCGCCAGCAGAAAGGCTAGCGGCCAAGAGACCCAGTACTTC.

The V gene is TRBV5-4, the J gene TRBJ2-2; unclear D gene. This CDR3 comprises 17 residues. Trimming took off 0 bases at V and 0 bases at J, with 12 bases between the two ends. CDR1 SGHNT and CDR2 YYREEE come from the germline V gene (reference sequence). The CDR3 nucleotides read TGTGCCAGCAGCTTGGACGGCAGCTACGCGAACACCGGGGAGCTGTTTTTT. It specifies CASSLDGSYANTGELFF.